The next 5 T cell receptor beta chains were all read from a single sample in a study of T cells in localized non-small cell lung cancer. The protocol was immunoSEQ multiplex PCR, while the TCRdb copy is restricted to in-frame clones and leaves out a portion. Of around 78,000 clones in the sample, 80% are singletons; the top ten hold about a tenth. Sequenced material: peripheral blood, taken before any cancer treatment. These receptors were taken from a female donor over 55 with stage I lung adenocarcinoma.

This chain connects TRBV6-6 to TRBJ1-1; possible D gene TRBD1, 5 bases. CDR1 and CDR2 (germline): MNHNY, SVGAGI (reference sequence). V gave up 2 bases and J gave up 0 bases, with 10 bases separating them. CDR3 length equals 15 residues. The DNA for the CDR3 is TGTGCCAGCAGTTACGGTTCAGGGTTGAACACTGAAGCTTTCTTT. It yields the protein CASSYGSGLNTEAFF.

V usage is TRBV6-1 and J usage is TRBJ2-4; D is undetermined. V dropped 7 bases and J dropped 7 bases, with 20 bases sitting between them. This CDR3 has 15 amino acids. The germline V gene encodes CDR1 MNHNS and CDR2 SASEGT. In DNA, the CDR3 is TGTGCCAGCACCTTAGGGAAGGGCCAAGGGAACATTCAGTACTTC. Protein product: CASTLGKGQGNIQYF.

The rearrangement uses TRBV4-3 and TRBJ1-1; maybe TRBD1 (6 bases). The CDR3 consists of 14 residues. The germline V gene has CDR1 LGHNA and CDR2 YSLEER. V lost 1 base to trimming and J lost 9 bases, with 15 bases between them. CDR3 loop: CASSQGVGGPQAFF. CDR3 in DNA: TGCGCCAGCAGCCAAGGAGTAGGGGGACCCCAAGCTTTCTTT.

V usage is TRBV19 and J usage is TRBJ1-2; the D gene is possibly TRBD1 (5 bases). Germline V gene lookup returns CDR1 LNHDA and CDR2 SQIVND (reference sequence). V was clipped by 5 bases and J by 6 bases, with 16 bases between them. CDR3 size: 14 residues. CDR3 sequence reads: CASSFGLLGDGYTF. CDR3 sequence (DNA): TGTGCCAGTAGTTTCGGTCTATTGGGGGATGGCTACACCTTC.

The rearrangement joins TRBV7-2 to TRBJ2-1; the match to TRBD1 covers 12 bases. CDR1 is SGHTA and CDR2 is FQGNSA in the germline V gene. There are 13 residues in the CDR3. V was pared by 11 bases and J by 10 bases, with 9 bases of the junction left unmatched. The CDR3 DNA follows: TGTGCCGAGGGACAGGGGGCGCGGGACGAGCAGTTCTTC. Translation: CAEGQGARDEQFF. Together with reference TRBV7-2 and TRBJ2-1, the CDR3 gives the full variable domain: GAGVSQSPSNKVTEKGKDVELRCDPISGHTALYWYRQSLGQGLEFLIYFQGNSAPDKSGLPSDRFSAERTGGSVSTLTIQRTQQEDSAVYLCAEGQGARDEQFFGPGTRLTVL.